Following are 27 T cell receptor beta chains from one sample sequenced in a study of neurological immune-mediated disorders. TCRdb itself ran the 5' RACE reads through MiXCR, one entry per CDR3 protein. The sample shows tens of thousands of distinct CDR3 sequences, 17% of them seen only once. Sequenced sample: PBMCs. These receptors were obtained from a woman between 35 and 50 years old in good health.

This clonotype occurred many times. The CDR3 loop reads CASSHGGQVSTDTQYF. The CDR3 nucleotides are TGCGCCAGCAGCCATGGGGGACAGGTCAGCACAGATACGCAGTATTTT. The chain recombines TRBV4-3 with TRBJ2-3, with 8 positions matching TRBD1. V was pared by 3 bases and J by 0 bases, with 5 bases of the junction left unmatched. The germline CDR1 and CDR2 sequences are LGHNA and YSLEER. There are 16 residues in the CDR3.

The sample holds many counts of this clonotype. The chain is built from TRBV5-6 and TRBJ1-2; TRBD1 aligns across 7 bases. The CDR3 has 14 residues. Losses at the gene ends were 5 bases for V and 4 bases for J; bases not matched to a gene: 8. Germline V gene sequence: CDR1 SGHDT, CDR2 YYEEEE. CDR3 region: CASRTDRVPYGYTF. CDR3 nucleotides: TGTGCCAGCAGAACCGACAGGGTACCCTATGGCTACACCTTC.

This clonotype was recorded at least ten times. The J gene is TRBJ2-3, the V gene TRBV20-1, with 7 nucleotides matching TRBD2. CDR1 is DFQATT, CDR2 SNEGSKA, per germline (reference sequence). With 4 bases clipped from V and 10 bases from J, the junction kept 17 bases outside the gene matches. CDR3 length: 15 amino acids. Written as DNA, the CDR3 is TGCAGTGCTAAAAGCTCCGAGCGGGGAAGGCAGGCGCAGTATTTT. It yields the protein CSAKSSERGRQAQYF.

This clonotype was found many times. The chain combines TRBV12-3 or TRBV12-4 with TRBJ2-7; tentative D call: TRBD2 (6 bases). V was pared by 6 bases and J by 2 bases, with 11 bases between. This CDR3 region has 13 residues. CDR3 nucleotide sequence: TGTGCCAGCAGCACCCCGGGAGCCTACGAGCAGTACTTC. This sequence encodes CASSTPGAYEQYF.

This clonotype was seen many times. The gene calls are TRBV5-1 and TRBJ2-1; a possible D gene is TRBD2 (6 bases). This CDR3 has 15 amino acids. The germline V gene encodes CDR1 SGHRS and CDR2 YFSETQ. Trimming took 2 bases from V and 4 from J, leaving 13 bases between them. The CDR3, as DNA: TGCGCCAGCAGCTTCGGGGGTAGGATTTACAATGAGCAGTTCTTC. The encoded protein is CASSFGGRIYNEQFF.

This clonotype was observed at least ten times. The rearrangement links TRBV10-3 to TRBJ1-2; D call uncertain. CDR1 ENHRY and CDR2 SYGVKD come from the germline V gene. Between the trimmed V and J ends, which lost 6 bases and 0 bases, there was a span of 11 bases. The CDR3 is made up of 14 amino acids. The DNA of the CDR3 is TGTGCCATCAGAAAGGACGGATCTAACTATGGCTACACCTTC. It codes for CAIRKDGSNYGYTF.

In DNA form, the CDR3 reads TGCAGTGCTAGCCCTAGCGGGAGTTCCTACGAGCAGTACTTC. This sequence encodes CSASPSGSSYEQYF. The chain recombines TRBV20-1 with TRBJ2-7, with 10 bases identical to TRBD2. Germline CDR1 and CDR2: DFQATT and SNEGSKA (reference sequence). J gave up 1 base and V 3 bases, and 3 bases lay outside the gene matches. The CDR3 loop spans 14 amino acids.

The chain joins TRBV12-3 or TRBV12-4 to TRBJ2-7; possible D gene TRBD1, 6 bases. V was clipped by 6 bases and J by 5 bases, with 17 bases between them. The CDR3 length is 14 residues. CDR3 protein: CASSQQGPGHEQYF. DNA of the CDR3: TGTGCCAGCAGCCAACAGGGTCCAGGCCACGAGCAGTACTTC.

The table lists this clonotype with many counts. The chain uses TRBV12-3 or TRBV12-4 and TRBJ2-4, with D unresolved. The CDR3 totals 17 residues. Trimming took off 5 bases at V and 5 bases at J, with 22 bases between the two ends. The CDR3 region is CASSPGGVLLLQNIQYF. CDR3 coding DNA: TGTGCCAGCAGTCCGGGCGGTGTCCTACTTTTACAAAACATTCAGTACTTC.

This clonotype was counted ten times or more. The genes are TRBV12-3 or TRBV12-4 and TRBJ1-2; D unclear. The CDR3 has 12 amino acids. Trimming removed 2 bases from V and 2 bases from J, with 3 bases in between. The CDR3 DNA follows: TGTGCCAGCAGTTTACGGAACTATGGCTACACCTTC. Its translation is CASSLRNYGYTF.

This clonotype showed up many times. The rearrangement joins TRBV20-1 to TRBJ1-5; 7 bases line up with TRBD1. The CDR3 is made up of 14 amino acids. The germline V gene has CDR1 DFQATT and CDR2 SNEGSKA (reference sequence). Trimming took 2 bases from V and 4 from J; bases not matched to a gene: 5. This CDR3 is CSARRRGRNQPQHF. CDR3 bases: TGCAGTGCTAGAAGGAGGGGGCGAAATCAGCCCCAGCATTTT.

This clonotype was recorded at least ten times. Relative to the germline gene, one junction end is altered; a read error may explain this. This chain links TRBV7-7 with TRBJ2-2, with 11 bases identical to TRBD2. The CDR3 is made up of 15 amino acids. Germline V gene lookup returns CDR1 SSHAT and CDR2 FNYEAQ (reference sequence). The CDR3 protein is CASSSTSGSTGELFF. CDR3 sequence (DNA): TGTGCTAGCAGCTCCACTAGCGGGAGCACCGGGGAGCTGTTTTTT.

This clonotype was counted ten times or more. The rearrangement links TRBV12-3 or TRBV12-4 to TRBJ1-1; D is perhaps TRBD1 (5 bases). The V end lost 5 bases, the J end lost 5 bases, and 18 bases lay between the germline ends. This CDR3 comprises 15 residues. The CDR3 nucleotides read TGTGCCAGCAGTCCTGGGGGGTGGGTCGGGACTGAAGCTTTCTTT. Encoded protein: CASSPGGWVGTEAFF.

This clonotype was counted at least ten times. The V gene is TRBV5-6, the J gene TRBJ2-3, with no clear D. The germline CDR1 and CDR2 sequences are SGHDT and YYEEEE. The CDR3 is 17 residues long. The germline V and J ends were trimmed by 5 bases and 0 bases, with 19 bases remaining between them. The CDR3 reads CASSSFIAVGSTDTQYF. CDR3 nucleotides: TGTGCCAGCAGTAGCTTCATTGCAGTTGGAAGCACAGATACGCAGTATTTT.

This clonotype has at least ten counts. This chain joins TRBV14 and TRBJ1-2; D is possibly TRBD1 (6 bases). The V end was cut by 4 bases, the J end by 1 base, with 7 bases between. CDR1 SGHDN and CDR2 FVKESK come from the germline V gene. This CDR3 contains 13 residues. The CDR3 loop is CASSPDSNYGYTF. For the CDR3, the DNA is TGTGCCAGCAGCCCGGACAGTAACTATGGCTACACCTTC.

The chain carries TRBV5-4 and TRBJ2-7; D gene ambiguous. Looked up from germline, CDR1 is SGHNT and CDR2 is YYREEE (reference sequence). Trimming cost V 0 bases and J 6 bases, with 10 bases left between them. The CDR3 has 13 amino acids. The CDR3 region is CASSLAPGSEQYV. CDR3 bases: TGTGCCAGCAGCTTGGCCCCAGGCTCCGAGCAGTACGTC.

J is TRBJ2-3 and V is TRBV2; 12 positions agree with TRBD1. This CDR3 is 16 amino acids long. In germline, CDR1 is SNHLY, CDR2 FYNNEI. V dropped 6 bases and J dropped 2; count of bases not matched to a gene: 6. The CDR3 spells CASRAGTGGHTDTQYF. For the CDR3, the DNA is TGTGCCAGCAGAGCAGGGACAGGGGGCCACACAGATACGCAGTATTTT.

This clonotype has ten or more counts. This chain joins TRBV15 and TRBJ2-3; TRBD1 might be the D (5 bases). The CDR3 runs 14 residues. Germline V CDR1 and CDR2: LNHNV, YYDKDF (reference sequence). Trimming took 4 bases from V and 5 from J, leaving 13 bases between them. The CDR3 is CATSIDSEGDTQYF. CDR3 DNA sequence: TGTGCCACCAGCATAGACAGCGAAGGAGATACGCAGTATTTT.

This clonotype was counted at least ten times. The V and J genes are TRBV5-1 and TRBJ2-1; 8 bases match TRBD1. Trimming cost V 1 base and J 7 bases; bases outside gene matches: 7. Germline CDR1 is SGHRS and CDR2 is YFSETQ. The CDR3 runs 15 residues. The CDR3 DNA reads TGCGCCAGCAGCTTGAACGGACAGGGTGGGAATGAGCAGTTCTTC. This sequence encodes CASSLNGQGGNEQFF.

The sample holds a few counts of this clonotype. The chain carries TRBV2 and TRBJ1-1, with D unresolved. This CDR3 comprises 12 residues. Germline V CDR1 and CDR2: SNHLY, FYNNEI. Trimming removed 2 bases from V and 7 bases from J, with 8 bases in between. The CDR3 nucleotides are TGTGCCAGCAGTGAAACGGGTCTTGAAGCTTTCTTT. Translation gives CASSETGLEAFF.

This clonotype showed up many times. The rearrangement links TRBV7-8 to TRBJ2-3; 9 bases line up with TRBD2. The CDR3 loop spans 14 amino acids. V gave up 6 bases and J gave up 6 bases; unmatched junction bases: 7. From germline, CDR1 is SGHVS and CDR2 FQNEAQ. For the CDR3, the DNA is TGTGCCAGCAGAGAGGCTAGCGGGGTGGATACGCAGTATTTT. This encodes CASREASGVDTQYF.

This clonotype was recorded many times. The gene calls are TRBV27 and TRBJ1-2, with 7 bases identical to TRBD1. There are 13 residues in the CDR3. Germline CDR1 reads MNHEY; CDR2 reads SMNVEV (reference sequence). The ends lost 2 bases at V and 6 bases at J; junction bases unmatched: 3. CDR3 in DNA: TGTGCCAGCAGTTTAGGACAGGAGGATGGCTACACCTTC. It encodes CASSLGQEDGYTF.

This clonotype was detected ten times or more. This chain links TRBV27 with TRBJ2-7; D might be TRBD1 or TRBD2, each matching 5 bases. V gave up 10 bases and J gave up 0 bases, with 16 bases separating them. Germline V CDR1 and CDR2: MNHEY, SMNVEV (reference sequence). CDR3 length equals 14 residues. CDR3 amino acids: CATPPGLSSYEQYV. The CDR3 DNA sequence: TGTGCCACCCCGCCGGGGCTGAGCTCCTACGAGCAGTACGTC.

This clonotype was detected ten times or more. This chain links TRBV10-3 with TRBJ2-3; D is unresolved. This CDR3 region has 15 residues. Trimming took 2 bases from V and 2 from J, leaving 11 bases between them. Germline CDR1 is ENHRY and CDR2 is SYGVKD. The CDR3 sequence: CAISERSSSTDTQYF. DNA of the CDR3: TGTGCCATCAGTGAGCGTAGCAGCTCCACAGATACGCAGTATTTT.

This clonotype was picked up many times. The V and J genes are TRBV3-1 and TRBJ2-5; 10 bases match TRBD2. CDR3 length: 15 amino acids. V gave up 2 bases and J gave up 4 bases; unmatched junction bases: 4. Germline CDR1 is LGHDT and CDR2 is YNNKEL (reference sequence). CDR3 in amino acids: CASSQSLAGVETQYF. The CDR3 DNA reads as TGTGCCAGCAGCCAATCCCTAGCGGGGGTAGAGACCCAGTACTTC.

This clonotype was recorded a few times. Here the CDR3 DNA reads TGTGCCAGCAGCCCCAACCTCTTGACTACAGATACGCAGTATTTT. Protein: CASSPNLLTTDTQYF. The V and J genes are TRBV7-2 and TRBJ2-3; D not certain. Germline CDR1 reads SGHTA; CDR2 reads FQGNSA. This CDR3 contains 15 residues. Deletions cut 5 bases from V and 3 bases from J, with 15 bases between.

This clonotype has a count of ten or more. This chain's CDR3 is CASSQTVNNEQFF. CDR3 bases: TGTGCCAGCAGTCAGACGGTCAACAATGAGCAGTTCTTC. The V call is TRBV6-5, the J call TRBJ2-1, with unresolved D. V shed 5 bases and J shed 5 bases, with 10 bases lying between them. Germline V gives CDR1 MNHEY, CDR2 SVGAGI. There are 13 residues in the CDR3.